These 28 T cell receptor beta chains originate from one sample sequenced in a study of cytomegalovirus exposure and HLA in healthy donors. Primers for the PCR totalled 60 Vbeta and 13 Jbeta. The protocol was immunoSEQ multiplex PCR, while the TCRdb copy is restricted to in-frame clones and leaves out a portion. Of 60,000 to 75,000 clones listed, roughly nine tenths are singletons. Sequenced: PBMCs. The source is a woman in her twenties or thirties in good health and CMV-seropositive.

V and J are TRBV9 and TRBJ2-1, with 7 bases lining up with TRBD2. CDR3 length equals 14 residues. Germline CDR1 SGDLS, CDR2 YYNGEE. V shed 2 bases and J 4 bases; nucleotides not matched to a gene: 3. CDR3 loop: CASSVGLEYNEQFF. CDR3 nucleotides: TGTGCCAGCAGCGTCGGACTAGAATACAATGAGCAGTTCTTC. The complete variable domain, with remaining parts taken from reference TRBV9 and TRBJ2-1, reads DSGVTQTPKHLITATGQRVTLRCSPRSGDLSVYWYQQSLDQGLQFLIQYYNGEERAKGNILERFSAQQFPDLHSELNLSSLELGDSALYFCASSVGLEYNEQFFGPGTRLTVL.

The V gene is TRBV5-1, the J gene TRBJ2-2; 7 nucleotides align to TRBD2. The length of the CDR3 is 16 residues. Germline V gene data show CDR1 as SGHRS and CDR2 as YFSETQ. With V trimmed by 0 bases and J by 5 bases, 7 bases remained unmatched. CDR3 residues: CASSLVAGVVTGELFF. CDR3 nucleotide sequence: TGCGCCAGCAGCTTGGTGGCGGGAGTGGTTACCGGGGAGCTGTTTTTT.

V and J are TRBV10-2 and TRBJ2-5; 7 bases agree with TRBD1. TRBJ2-7 explains the end of the DNA better; the J call may be wrong. Germline V gene lookup returns CDR1 WSHSY and CDR2 SAAADI. This CDR3 has 14 residues. The CDR3 region has the DNA TGCGCCAGCAGAACAGGGGTTACCTCCTACGAGCAGTACTTC. Translated, it gives CASRTGVTSYEQYF.

This chain links TRBV27 with TRBJ2-1, with TRBD2 as a possible D gene (5 bases). This CDR3 spans 14 amino acids. Trimming cost V 5 bases and J 10 bases, with 18 bases left between them. CDR1 and CDR2 from the germline V gene are MNHEY and SMNVEV (reference sequence). CDR3 DNA sequence: TGTGCCAGCAGTCCCCTCAAGGCGGGCGGGGAGCAGTTCTTC. Amino acids: CASSPLKAGGEQFF.

This chain joins TRBV5-1 and TRBJ1-3; a possible D gene is TRBD1 (5 bases). Trimming left V 4 bases short and J 4 bases short, with 15 bases between. CDR1 SGHRS and CDR2 YFSETQ come from the germline V gene. CDR3 length equals 15 residues. CDR3 DNA sequence: TGCGCCAGCAGCCCGGGACGGGGGGTAGGAAACACCATATATTTT. It specifies CASSPGRGVGNTIYF.

This chain connects TRBV5-6 to TRBJ2-1; possible D gene TRBD1, 6 bases. Germline V CDR1 and CDR2: SGHDT, YYEEEE. CDR3 length: 14 amino acids. Deletions cut 5 bases from V and 4 bases from J, with 13 bases between. The CDR3: CASREAGAYNEQFF. Written as DNA, the CDR3 is TGTGCCAGCAGAGAGGCAGGGGCGTACAATGAGCAGTTCTTC.

V is TRBV25-1 and J is TRBJ2-1; 9 bases line up with TRBD2. Germline CDR1 and CDR2: MGHDK and SYGVNS. V dropped 5 bases and J dropped 4; count of bases not matched to a gene: 9. The CDR3 covers 16 residues. The CDR3, as DNA: TGTGCCAGCAGTTCAATCACTAGCGGGCGATACAATGAGCAGTTCTTC. Its protein is CASSSITSGRYNEQFF.

The gene calls are TRBV19 and TRBJ1-1; a weak D match, TRBD1 (6 bases). Germline V lookup: CDR1 LNHDA, CDR2 SQIVND (reference sequence). The CDR3 has 14 amino acids. V lost 3 bases and J lost 3, with 11 bases in between. CDR3 DNA sequence: TGTGCCAGTAGTATGTGGGGGCAATACACTGAAGCTTTCTTT. Its translation is CASSMWGQYTEAFF.

The V and J genes are TRBV10-1 and TRBJ2-1; TRBD2 matches at 14 bases. The V and J ends lost 4 bases and 3 bases, in that order; junction bases with no gene match: 2. The germline CDR1 and CDR2 sequences are WNHNN and SYGVQD (reference sequence). This CDR3 has 16 residues. CDR3 nucleotides: TGCGCCAGCAGTGCGGGACTAGCGGGGGTCTACAATGAGCAGTTCTTC. This codes for CASSAGLAGVYNEQFF.

DNA for the CDR3: TGTGCCAGCAGCGTAGGGCTAGCGGGAGCAGATACGCAGTATTTT. Amino acids: CASSVGLAGADTQYF. V usage is TRBV9 and J usage is TRBJ2-3; the match to TRBD2 covers 10 bases. Germline V gives CDR1 SGDLS, CDR2 YYNGEE. Germline trimming cut 0 bases from V and 4 bases from J; bases unmatched to any gene: 2. CDR3 size: 15 residues.

This chain uses TRBV2 with TRBJ2-2; TRBD1 matches 9 bases. Trimming cost V 5 bases and J 4 bases; bases outside gene matches: 5. This CDR3 is built from 15 residues. The germline CDR1 and CDR2 sequences are SNHLY and FYNNEI. Here the CDR3 reads CASSIPGQGTGELFF. CDR3 bases: TGTGCCAGCAGTATACCGGGACAGGGCACCGGGGAGCTGTTTTTT.

The chain uses TRBV7-9 and TRBJ2-3; D might be TRBD2 (6 bases). Germline V gene sequence: CDR1 SEHNR, CDR2 FQNEAQ (reference sequence). The V gene lost 7 bases and the J gene lost 0 bases, with 17 bases spanning the gap. This CDR3 is 16 amino acids long. The CDR3 DNA follows: TGTGCCAGCACCCTTACCGCCGGGGGTAGCACAGATACGCAGTATTTT. Its translation is CASTLTAGGSTDTQYF. Using reference TRBV7-9 and TRBJ2-3 for the parts outside the CDR3, the full variable domain is DTGVSQNPRHKITKRGQNVTFRCDPISEHNRLYWYRQTLGQGPEFLTYFQNEAQLEKSRLLSDRFSAERPKGSFSTLEIQRTEQGDSAMYLCASTLTAGGSTDTQYFGPGTRLTVL.

V usage is TRBV2 and J usage is TRBJ2-1; D is ambiguous. The CDR3 consists of 15 residues. Germline V lookup: CDR1 SNHLY, CDR2 FYNNEI. With 3 bases removed from V and 2 bases from J, the gap between germline ends came to 11 bases. CDR3 DNA sequence: TGTGCCAGCAGTGAGAACTCCCTAGCCTACAATGAGCAGTTCTTC. Translated, it gives CASSENSLAYNEQFF.

This clone was counted a single time. The rearrangement joins TRBV4-1 to TRBJ2-7; 7 bases map to TRBD1. In germline, CDR1 is MGHRA, CDR2 YSYEKL. The CDR3 loop spans 15 amino acids. J gave up 3 bases and V 5 bases, and 10 bases lay outside the gene matches. CDR3 nucleotides: TGCGCCAGCAGCAACCGGGACAGAGAAGGCTACGAGCAGTACTTC. This gives the protein CASSNRDREGYEQYF.

The chain uses TRBV5-1 and TRBJ2-2; 10 nucleotides align to TRBD1. CDR3 length equals 16 residues. The V segment lost 1 base and the J segment 7 bases; nucleotides outside the gene matches: 7. The germline gives CDR1 SGHRS, CDR2 YFSETQ. The CDR3 nucleotides read TGCGCCAGCAGCTTGCGTGGGACAGGGGATAACGGGGAGCTGTTTTTT. It codes for CASSLRGTGDNGELFF.

The chain is built from TRBV11-2 and TRBJ1-1; D may be TRBD1 (6 bases). V lost 3 bases and J 5 bases, leaving 16 bases between the germline ends. The CDR3 covers 15 residues. Germline loops: CDR1 SGHAT, CDR2 FQNNGV. The CDR3 region is CASSFSGTPGTEAFF. The CDR3 DNA sequence: TGTGCCAGCAGCTTTTCCGGGACACCCGGGACTGAAGCTTTCTTT.

The gene calls are TRBV7-9 and TRBJ2-2; tentatively, D is TRBD1 (6 bases). V was clipped by 5 bases and J by 6 bases, with 19 bases between them. Germline CDR1 reads SEHNR; CDR2 reads FQNEAQ (reference sequence). The CDR3 consists of 16 residues. The CDR3, as DNA: TGTGCCAGCAGCGTGCGCCTAGGGGGTGAGGCCGGGGAGCTGTTTTTT. Amino acid sequence: CASSVRLGGEAGELFF.

This clone occurred once. The chain joins TRBV5-1 to TRBJ2-1; 8 bases map to TRBD2. CDR1 SGHRS and CDR2 YFSETQ come from the germline V gene. The CDR3 is made up of 16 amino acids. J was trimmed by 1 base and V by 0 bases; bases with no gene match: 3. The CDR3 sequence is CASSLEGLVSYNEQFF. CDR3 DNA sequence: TGCGCCAGCAGCTTGGAGGGACTAGTTTCCTACAATGAGCAGTTCTTC.

The chain is built from TRBV13 and TRBJ2-5; tentatively, D is TRBD1 (6 bases). Trimming left V 4 bases short and J 5 bases short, with 8 bases between. Germline V gene lookup returns CDR1 PRHDT and CDR2 FYEKMQ (reference sequence). This CDR3 comprises 12 residues. The CDR3 region has the DNA TGTGCCAGCAGCTCAGGGGAGGAGACCCAGTACTTC. Translating gives CASSSGEETQYF. The full variable domain, rest sourced from reference TRBV13 and TRBJ2-5, is AAGVIQSPRHLIKEKRETATLKCYPIPRHDTVYWYQQGPGQDPQFLISFYEKMQSDKGSIPDRFSAQQFSDYHSELNMSSLELGDSALYFCASSSGEETQYFGPGTRLLVL.

CDR3 bases: TGTGCCAGCAGTTTATTCCAGGGCCGTAGTAGCAATCAGCCCCAGCATTTT. This sequence encodes CASSLFQGRSSNQPQHF. The chain links TRBV27 to TRBJ1-5; possibly TRBD1 for D (5 bases). Germline values: CDR1 MNHEY, CDR2 SMNVEV (reference sequence). The CDR3 spans 17 residues. V lost 1 base and J lost 0, with 13 bases in between.

This clone turned up a few times. V gene TRBV6-1 combines with J gene TRBJ1-1; D is possibly TRBD1 (5 bases). The CDR3 sequence is 14 residues long. The V end was cut by 5 bases, the J end by 5 bases, with 15 bases between. Looked up from germline, CDR1 is MNHNS and CDR2 is SASEGT. CDR3 in amino acids: CASSTIQEVTEAFF. The CDR3 nucleotides read TGTGCCAGCAGTACGATACAGGAAGTTACTGAAGCTTTCTTT.

This chain links TRBV30 with TRBJ2-7; TRBD1 matches at 8 bases. Trimming took 3 bases from V and 9 from J; bases not matched to a gene: 4. The V gene's germline CDR1 is GTSNPN and CDR2 SVGIG (reference sequence). The length of the CDR3 is 11 residues. CDR3 DNA: TGTGCCTGGAGGACAGGGGTAGTGCAGTACTTC. Its translation is CAWRTGVVQYF.

This clone was seen a handful of times. This chain joins TRBV6-1 and TRBJ1-5; unclear D gene. Trimming stripped 5 bases from V and 4 bases from J, with 9 bases between. The length of the CDR3 is 13 residues. Germline-derived CDR1 and CDR2 are MNHNS and SASEGT. As DNA, the CDR3 is TGTGCCAGCAGTCAGACTGAAAATCAGCCCCAGCATTTT. As protein: CASSQTENQPQHF.

CDR3 DNA sequence: TGCGCCAGCAAATGGAGTAGAACAAAAAATCAGCCCCAGCATTTT. Encoded protein: CASKWSRTKNQPQHF. The chain links TRBV5-1 to TRBJ1-5; no clear D gene. The V end lost 6 bases, the J end lost 4 bases, and 17 bases lay between the germline ends. Germline V gene data show CDR1 as SGHRS and CDR2 as YFSETQ. The CDR3 loop spans 15 amino acids. Full variable domain (outside the CDR3, taken from reference TRBV5-1 and TRBJ1-5): KAGVTQTPRYLIKTRGQQVTLSCSPISGHRSVSWYQQTPGQGLQFLFEYFSETQRNKGNFPGRFSGRQFSNSRSEMNVSTLELGDSALYLCASKWSRTKNQPQHFGDGTRLSIL.

V usage is TRBV7-9 and J usage is TRBJ2-5; 8 positions match TRBD1. The V and J ends lost 6 bases and 2 bases, in that order; junction bases with no gene match: 11. The V gene's germline CDR1 is SEHNR and CDR2 FQNEAQ (reference sequence). The CDR3 runs to 16 residues. The CDR3 DNA reads as TGTGCCAGCAGTCCTTTGCCCGGGACAGGACAAGAGACCCAGTACTTC. Residues: CASSPLPGTGQETQYF.

J is TRBJ2-1 and V is TRBV28; a weak D match, TRBD2 (6 bases). Germline CDR1 and CDR2: MDHEN and SYDVKM. The V and J ends lost 7 bases and 2 bases respectively, with 12 bases between them. The CDR3 is made up of 14 amino acids. DNA of the CDR3: TGTGCCAGCACTTCGGGAGCCCCCTACAATGAGCAGTTCTTC. Translated: CASTSGAPYNEQFF.

DNA of the CDR3: TGTGCCATCAGTGTCAGTCTCGGGATGGGGACATACACCTTC. This translates into CAISVSLGMGTYTF. The chain is built from TRBV10-3 and TRBJ1-2; possible D gene TRBD1, 6 bases. This CDR3 comprises 14 residues. Germline V gene lookup returns CDR1 ENHRY and CDR2 SYGVKD. V was trimmed by 4 bases and J by 11 bases, leaving 20 bases between them.

The CDR3 reads CATSFNQPQHF. In nucleotides, the CDR3 is TGTGCCACCTCCTTCAATCAGCCCCAGCATTTT. This chain connects TRBV28 to TRBJ1-5, with D unclear. Germline assignment: CDR1 MDHEN and CDR2 SYDVKM. The CDR3 is 11 residues long. Trimming removed 10 bases from V and 3 bases from J, with 7 bases in between.